This T cell receptor beta chain was documented in a study of identical twins. Study outcomes and limitations: Analyses of zero insertions could, in part, be confounded by invariant MAIT and iNKT cells.

This clonotype was found a few times. Its specificity is not known. MiXCR, run by TCRdb on the 5' RACE reads, gives a single entry per CDR3 protein. In the table there are about 660,000 distinct CDR3 sequences, approximately 9% of which are singletons. There are 19 residues in the CDR3. V dropped 4 bases and J dropped 2 bases, with 25 bases sitting between them. Germline V gene sequence: CDR1 MGHRA, CDR2 YSYEKL. These data were also reused for a study on yellow fever vaccine responses in identical twins. This second report adds: Twins reportedly mounted vaccine T cell responses that seemed partly convergent, partly personalized.

V gene TRBV4-1 combines with J gene TRBJ2-3, with D maybe TRBD1 (6 bases). The clonotype was recovered from a woman between 18 and 30 years old in good health. The sequencing input was PBMCs. CDR3: CASSPNSINSGQDTDTQYF. DNA for the CDR3: TGCGCCAGCAGCCCTAACTCAATCAACTCGGGACAAGACACAGATACGCAGTATTTT.